This is a list of T cell receptor beta chains from one sample in a study of blood T cell repertoires in COVID-19. Libraries were prepared by immunoSEQ multiplex PCR; TCRdb keeps only in-frame clonotypes and omits some of them. The sample lists 540,000 or so clones; 85% to 90% were seen once. Input material: peripheral blood. These receptors came from a woman aged 45 to 65 with COVID-19, enrolled during active disease. Both conserved end residues are part of each CDR3. A D gene is named only where the DNA matches it firmly. Rows may omit the clone size; those that give it use once, few, many or a size class.

v_gene,abundance,d_gene,j_gene,CDR3nt,CDR3aa
TRBV12-5,.,TRBD1,TRBJ1-6,TGTGCTAGTGGTCTACGAACCTGGGACAGGGTAGGTTCACCCCTCCACTTT,CASGLRTWDRVGSPLHF
TRBV7-3,.,.,TRBJ1-1,TGTGCCAGCAGCTCGGGACTCGTTAACACTGAAGCTTTCTTT,CASSSGLVNTEAFF
TRBV4-1,once,.,TRBJ1-2,TGCGCCAGCAGCCAAGGGGCAGCCAGTGTAACCTATGGCTACACCTTC,CASSQGAASVTYGYTF
TRBV2,.,.,TRBJ1-2,TGTGCCACCCAGACGGGGAATCCCAACTATGGCTACACCTTC,CATQTGNPNYGYTF
TRBV19,.,.,TRBJ1-2,TGTGCCAGTAGTATGTGGGGCCAAGGGGACTATGGCTACACCTTC,CASSMWGQGDYGYTF
TRBV28,.,TRBD1,TRBJ1-4,TGTGCCAGCAGTTTATGGGACAGGGAAGAAAAACTGTTTTTT,CASSLWDREEKLFF
TRBV5-1,.,.,TRBJ2-4,TGCGCCAGCAGCTCGGACGAGGGAAACATTCAGTACTTC,CASSSDEGNIQYF
TRBV9,few,.,TRBJ2-1,TGTGCCAGCAGCGTAGCGGAGAGCTCCTACAATGAGCAGTTCTTC,CASSVAESSYNEQFF
TRBV19,.,TRBD1,TRBJ2-1,TGTGCCAGTAGTCCCACAGGACAGGGTAGCAATGAGCAGTTCTTC,CASSPTGQGSNEQFF
TRBV19,.,TRBD2,TRBJ2-1,TGTGCCAGTAGTGGTAGCGGGGGAGATGAGCAGTTCTTC,CASSGSGGDEQFF
TRBV3-1/TRBV3-2,.,TRBD1,TRBJ1-5,TGTGCCAGCAGCCAGGGGACAGGGAATCAGCCCCAGCATTTT,CASSQGTGNQPQHF
TRBV4-2,.,TRBD2,TRBJ2-1,TGTGCCAGCAGCCAAGGTCAAGCGGGGGGGCTCTACAATGAGCAGTTCTTC,CASSQGQAGGLYNEQFF
TRBV5-6,.,TRBD1,TRBJ2-1,TGTGCCAGCAGCTTCCCGGGACAGGGGGCAAATGAGCAGTTCTTC,CASSFPGQGANEQFF
TRBV18,.,TRBD1,TRBJ1-1,TGTGCCAGCTCACCACCGTTGGACAGGGCCACTGAAGCTTTCTTT,CASSPPLDRATEAFF
TRBV5-1,.,.,TRBJ1-1,TGCGCCTTATCCCCAGGGCCCCCTATGAACACTGAAGCTTTCTTT,CALSPGPPMNTEAFF
TRBV19,.,.,TRBJ1-1,TGTGCCAGCCAGGGGACCCCCTCAATGAACACTGAAGCTTTCTTT,CASQGTPSMNTEAFF
TRBV9,.,.,TRBJ1-6,TGTGCCAGCAGTCAGGCCCCGCGGGATTCACCCCTCCACTTT,CASSQAPRDSPLHF
TRBV2,.,TRBD1,TRBJ2-7,TGTGCCAGACAGGCGGACAGGGTGGGGGAGCAGTACTTC,CARQADRVGEQYF
TRBV5-1,.,TRBD1,TRBJ1-1,TGCGCCAGCAGCTTGACCACAGGGGCTGGCACTGAAGCTTTCTTT,CASSLTTGAGTEAFF
TRBV27,.,TRBD2,TRBJ2-7,TGTGCCAGCAGTAGACCGTGGGGAGGGTCTCTCTACGAGCAGTACTTC,CASSRPWGGSLYEQYF
TRBV9,.,.,TRBJ1-1,TGTGCCAGCAGCCTTCGACAGGAAGGCACTGAAGCTTTCTTT,CASSLRQEGTEAFF
TRBV3-1/TRBV3-2,.,TRBD1,TRBJ1-5,TGTGCCAGCAGCCAAACAGGGGGAATTCAGCCCCAGCATTTT,CASSQTGGIQPQHF
TRBV5-1,.,.,TRBJ2-1,TGCGCCAGCAGCCTTCAAAGGTCGGGTGAGCAGTTCTTC,CASSLQRSGEQFF